The 32 T cell receptor beta chains reported below all come from one sample, sequenced in a study of control samples from healthy donors and cancer patients. The protocol was immunoSEQ multiplex PCR, while the TCRdb copy is restricted to in-frame clones and leaves out a portion. The data hold about 94,000 clones, with 90% observed a single time. The sequencing sample was made of blood. Receptors originate from a young woman in good health.

J is TRBJ1-6 and V is TRBV2; the D is unclear. Germline-derived CDR1 and CDR2 are SNHLY and FYNNEI. The germline V and J ends were trimmed by 1 base and 9 bases, with 13 bases remaining between them. This CDR3 is 15 amino acids long. The CDR3 region is CASSEDTGFGSPLHF. The CDR3 DNA is TGTGCCAGCAGTGAAGACACGGGGTTTGGTTCACCCCTCCACTTT.

This clone was seen just once. V usage is TRBV5-1 and J usage is TRBJ2-5, with 10 bases that match TRBD2. This CDR3 is 13 amino acids long. Germline CDR1 SGHRS, CDR2 YFSETQ. V shed 4 bases and J 5 bases; nucleotides not matched to a gene: 2. The CDR3 loop reads CASSLSGRETQYF. The CDR3 DNA reads TGCGCCAGCAGCCTTAGCGGGAGGGAGACCCAGTACTTC.

The chain is built from TRBV3-1 (or the pseudogene TRBV3-2) and TRBJ1-1; 7 nucleotides agree with TRBD1. The V gene end was trimmed by 8 bases and the J gene end by 0 bases; junction bases not matched to a gene: 6. The CDR3 has 14 residues. Germline assignment: CDR1 LGHDT and CDR2 YNNKEL (reference sequence). The CDR3 spells CASRGTGVNTEAFF. The CDR3 region has the DNA TGTGCCAGCCGGGGCACAGGGGTGAACACTGAAGCTTTCTTT.

This chain links TRBV9 with TRBJ2-7; the D gene is possibly TRBD1 (6 bases). Germline lookup yields CDR1 SGDLS and CDR2 YYNGEE. The V end was cut by 3 bases, the J end by 1 base, with 8 bases between. There are 13 residues in the CDR3. The CDR3 DNA sequence: TGTGCCAGCAGCGCAGACAGGTCCTACGAGCAGTACTTC. This codes for CASSADRSYEQYF. Complete variable domain (other parts from reference TRBV9 and TRBJ2-7): DSGVTQTPKHLITATGQRVTLRCSPRSGDLSVYWYQQSLDQGLQFLIQYYNGEERAKGNILERFSAQQFPDLHSELNLSSLELGDSALYFCASSADRSYEQYFGPGTRLTVT.

The chain links TRBV6-5 to TRBJ1-3, with D possibly matching TRBD1 (6 bases). The V gene's germline CDR1 is MNHEY and CDR2 SVGAGI. The CDR3 covers 14 residues. The ends were cut back, 7 bases at V and 2 bases at J, with 12 bases in the middle. The CDR3 reads CASTQGGAGNTIYF. The CDR3 DNA reads TGTGCCAGCACCCAAGGGGGGGCTGGAAACACCATATATTTT.

Points on this clone: This CDR3 is also generated by other DNA sequences in the sample. The V call is TRBV3-1 (or the pseudogene TRBV3-2), the J call TRBJ1-1; the D gene is possibly TRBD1 (5 bases). V dropped 1 base and J dropped 5 bases, with 11 bases sitting between them. The CDR3 has 14 residues. Germline values: CDR1 LGHDT, CDR2 YNNKEL (reference sequence). In nucleotides, the CDR3 is TGTGCCAGCAGCCAAGGTGGGGCTGGGACTGAAGCTTTCTTT. Protein product: CASSQGGAGTEAFF.

V gene TRBV19 combines with J gene TRBJ1-4, with D unclear. Per the germline V gene, CDR1 is LNHDA and CDR2 is SQIVND (reference sequence). With 8 bases removed from V and 7 bases from J, the gap between germline ends came to 14 bases. CDR3 size: 13 residues. DNA for the CDR3: TGTGCCAGTTCCCCGGAGGTTGGTGAAAAACTGTTTTTT. This gives the protein CASSPEVGEKLFF.

In this sample, this clone turned up once. V is TRBV6-5 and J is TRBJ1-4, with a possible D match to TRBD1 (5 bases). In germline, CDR1 is MNHEY, CDR2 SVGAGI. There are 16 residues in the CDR3. V lost 4 bases and J 5 bases, leaving 17 bases between the germline ends. CDR3 in DNA: TGTGCCAGCAGTTGGGGCCAAGGGGTACAAAATGAAAAACTGTTTTTT. Translating gives CASSWGQGVQNEKLFF.

The rearrangement joins TRBV2 to TRBJ2-5; no clear D gene. V was pared by 8 bases and J by 3 bases, with 10 bases between. The CDR3 contains 12 residues. In germline, CDR1 is SNHLY, CDR2 FYNNEI. CDR3 region: CASSGIEETQYF. In DNA form, the CDR3 reads TGTGCCAGCTCTGGGATCGAAGAGACCCAGTACTTC. Full variable domain (missing parts from reference TRBV2 and TRBJ2-5): EPEVTQTPSHQVTQMGQEVILRCVPISNHLYFYWYRQILGQKVEFLVSFYNNEISEKSEIFDDQFSVERPDGSNFTLKIRSTKLEDSAMYFCASSGIEETQYFGPGTRLLVL.

The DNA for the CDR3 is TGCAGTGCTAATGACAGAAACTATGGCTACACCTTC. Translating gives CSANDRNYGYTF. The genes are TRBV20-1 and TRBJ1-2; D possibly corresponds to TRBD1 (5 bases). This CDR3 has 12 amino acids. Deletions cut 4 bases from V and 2 bases from J, with 8 bases between. Germline CDR1 DFQATT, CDR2 SNEGSKA (reference sequence).

The CDR3 coding sequence is TGTGCCAGCAGCTTGGGACAAAGCACAGATACGCAGTATTTT. It codes for CASSLGQSTDTQYF. The chain joins TRBV11-2 to TRBJ2-3; a possible D gene is TRBD1 (6 bases). V gave up 3 bases and J gave up 0 bases, with 7 bases separating them. Looked up from germline, CDR1 is SGHAT and CDR2 is FQNNGV. This CDR3 region has 14 residues.

The gene calls are TRBV19 and TRBJ2-1; D call uncertain. V shed 4 bases and J shed 9 bases, with 10 bases lying between them. Germline CDR1 LNHDA, CDR2 SQIVND (reference sequence). The CDR3 consists of 12 residues. The CDR3 spells CASSTWAGEQFF. The CDR3 region has the DNA TGTGCCAGTAGTACCTGGGCAGGTGAGCAGTTCTTC.

The V gene is TRBV24-1, the J gene TRBJ2-3; 8 nucleotides align to TRBD2. Germline V gives CDR1 KGHDR, CDR2 SFDVKD. The CDR3 totals 14 residues. The V gene end was trimmed by 6 bases and the J gene end by 2 bases; junction bases not matched to a gene: 3. Here the CDR3 DNA reads TGTGCCACCAGTTCGGGGGGGTACACAGATACGCAGTATTTT. It encodes CATSSGGYTDTQYF.

This rearrangement joins TRBV5-1 to TRBJ2-5; D is ambiguous. V was pared by 3 bases and J by 3 bases, with 18 bases between. The CDR3 consists of 16 residues. Germline V lookup: CDR1 SGHRS, CDR2 YFSETQ. The CDR3 DNA is TGCGCCAGCAGCTGGGATGGGCTAGAAGACGAAGAGACCCAGTACTTC. Translating gives CASSWDGLEDEETQYF.

The chain links TRBV6-5 to TRBJ1-1; D gene unclear. This CDR3 has 16 residues. The ends were cut back, 0 bases at V and 0 bases at J, with 11 bases in the middle. CDR1 is MNHEY, CDR2 SVGAGI, per germline. In DNA form, the CDR3 reads TGTGCCAGCAGTTACTCCTACTACAACATGAACACTGAAGCTTTCTTT. It translates to CASSYSYYNMNTEAFF.

V and J are TRBV7-8 and TRBJ2-7; D is unclear. The germline V gene has CDR1 SGHVS and CDR2 FQNEAQ. The CDR3 sequence is 12 residues long. The V gene lost 1 base and the J gene lost 6 bases, with 7 bases spanning the gap. The CDR3 DNA reads TGTGCCAGCAGCTTAGGAAATAGCGAGCAGTACTTC. Translation: CASSLGNSEQYF.

The gene calls are TRBV9 and TRBJ1-2, with TRBD1 identical over 8 bases. Trimming cost V 6 bases and J 3 bases; bases outside gene matches: 13. Germline loops: CDR1 SGDLS, CDR2 YYNGEE. The CDR3 extends over 16 amino acids. The CDR3: CASTPLGAGGDYGYTF. The CDR3 region has the DNA TGTGCCAGCACCCCCCTGGGAGCAGGGGGCGACTATGGCTACACCTTC.

The V gene is TRBV2, the J gene TRBJ2-7; D gene uncertain. Germline V gene sequence: CDR1 SNHLY, CDR2 FYNNEI. V lost 10 bases, J lost 2 bases, and 15 bases lay in between. This CDR3 is 13 amino acids long. The CDR3 region is CATTPNGPYEQYF. The CDR3, as DNA: TGTGCCACCACCCCCAACGGGCCCTACGAGCAGTACTTC.

This chain links TRBV6-5 with TRBJ1-5; TRBD1 is a possible D gene (5 bases). The CDR3 contains 14 residues. V was shortened by 5 bases and J by 8 bases, with 16 bases between the two germline ends. From germline, CDR1 is MNHEY and CDR2 SVGAGI. The DNA for the CDR3 is TGTGCCAGCAGTCCCCAGGGAGCCTGGGAGCCCCAGCATTTT. It is translated as CASSPQGAWEPQHF.

V and J are TRBV5-4 and TRBJ2-5; 7 nucleotides agree with TRBD2. Germline CDR1 SGHNT, CDR2 YYREEE (reference sequence). The CDR3 totals 16 residues. V shed 0 bases, J shed 2 bases, and the junction held 7 bases outside the gene matches. The CDR3: CASSLVWTGGQETQYF. CDR3 DNA: TGTGCCAGCAGCTTGGTGTGGACGGGGGGTCAAGAGACCCAGTACTTC.

The chain couples TRBV12-3 or TRBV12-4 to TRBJ1-4; D is undetermined. V was pared by 4 bases and J by 17 bases, with 17 bases between. The CDR3 has 12 residues. The CDR3 DNA reads as TGTGCCAGCAGTTCCAGTGGAGCCCCAAGTTTTTTT. Amino acids: CASSSSGAPSFF.

The rearrangement uses TRBV2 and TRBJ2-3; 12 nucleotides match TRBD2. From germline, CDR1 is SNHLY and CDR2 FYNNEI. Unmatched junction bases numbered 6, after V lost 6 bases and J lost 5 bases. The CDR3 spans 15 residues. The CDR3 region has the DNA TGTGCCAGCAGGGCTAGCGGGGGGGCCTTAGATACGCAGTATTTT. Protein: CASRASGGALDTQYF.

The rearrangement links TRBV7-9 to TRBJ1-1, with TRBD1 as a possible D gene (5 bases). V was trimmed by 1 base and J by 6 bases, leaving 9 bases between them. Germline CDR1 and CDR2: SEHNR and FQNEAQ (reference sequence). The CDR3 has 13 residues. CDR3 in amino acids: CASSLDSGPEAFF. CDR3 nucleotide sequence: TGTGCCAGCAGCTTAGACTCGGGGCCTGAAGCTTTCTTT.

This chain links TRBV5-1 with TRBJ1-2; no definite D call. The CDR3 loop spans 15 amino acids. Germline V gene lookup returns CDR1 SGHRS and CDR2 YFSETQ. V shed 2 bases and J shed 5 bases, with 16 bases lying between them. The CDR3 sequence: CASSLNGEAGYGYTF. Here the CDR3 DNA reads TGCGCCAGCAGCTTAAACGGGGAGGCTGGATATGGCTACACCTTC.

The V gene is TRBV5-1, the J gene TRBJ2-5; D unresolved. Trimming shortened V by 1 base and J by 1 base, and 14 bases separated the two germline ends. Germline lookup yields CDR1 SGHRS and CDR2 YFSETQ. CDR3 length: 16 amino acids. The CDR3 region is CASSLSPNTLQETQYF. The CDR3 coding sequence is TGCGCCAGCAGCTTGTCACCTAATACCCTCCAAGAGACCCAGTACTTC. Filled out from reference TRBV5-1 and TRBJ2-5, the complete variable domain reads KAGVTQTPRYLIKTRGQQVTLSCSPISGHRSVSWYQQTPGQGLQFLFEYFSETQRNKGNFPGRFSGRQFSNSRSEMNVSTLELGDSALYLCASSLSPNTLQETQYFGPGTRLLVL.

The rearrangement joins TRBV27 to TRBJ2-3; 8 bases line up with TRBD2. Trimming took 6 bases from V and 0 from J; bases not matched to a gene: 14. Per germline, CDR1 MNHEY and CDR2 SMNVEV (reference sequence). CDR3 length equals 18 residues. CDR3 sequence reads: CASRGRAGGHSSTDTQYF. CDR3 sequence (DNA): TGTGCCAGCAGGGGGAGGGCGGGGGGACACTCTAGCACAGATACGCAGTATTTT.

This sequence joins TRBV28 and TRBJ2-7, with 8 nucleotides matching TRBD1. V lost 4 bases, J lost 2 bases, and 7 bases stayed unmatched. Germline CDR1 and CDR2: MDHEN and SYDVKM. This CDR3 contains 15 residues. The CDR3 loop is CASSSPGQGAYEQYF. Here the CDR3 DNA reads TGTGCCAGCAGTTCCCCCGGACAGGGAGCCTACGAGCAGTACTTC.

V gene TRBV5-6 combines with J gene TRBJ2-4, with 11 bases that match TRBD2. V trimming: 4 bases; J trimming: 0 bases; junction bases outside the gene matches: 6. CDR1 is SGHDT and CDR2 is YYEEEE in the germline V gene. The CDR3 has 17 residues. In DNA form, the CDR3 reads TGTGCCAGCAGCGTGGGGACTAGCGGAATAGCCAAAAACATTCAGTACTTC. Translation: CASSVGTSGIAKNIQYF.

The chain is built from TRBV2 and TRBJ1-2; D is unresolved. The length of the CDR3 is 17 residues. V lost 3 bases and J lost 3, with 20 bases in between. Germline CDR1 SNHLY, CDR2 FYNNEI. CDR3 sequence (DNA): TGTGCCAGCAGTGACCGGCAGGAGAGTTTTAACTACTATGGCTACACCTTC. Translated, it gives CASSDRQESFNYYGYTF.

The rearrangement uses TRBV2 and TRBJ1-2, with D hard to call. The CDR3 is 14 residues long. V lost 7 bases and J lost 8, with 20 bases in between. Germline-derived CDR1 and CDR2 are SNHLY and FYNNEI. DNA for the CDR3: TGTGCCAGCACACAAGTCCCGGAAGTCGAGGGCTACACCTTC. Encoded protein: CASTQVPEVEGYTF. The full variable domain, completed using reference TRBV2 and TRBJ1-2, is EPEVTQTPSHQVTQMGQEVILRCVPISNHLYFYWYRQILGQKVEFLVSFYNNEISEKSEIFDDQFSVERPDGSNFTLKIRSTKLEDSAMYFCASTQVPEVEGYTFGSGTRLTVV.

CDR3 protein: CASSTQGSTNEKLFF. CDR3 sequence (DNA): TGTGCCAGCAGTACCCAGGGGTCAACTAATGAAAAACTGTTTTTT. The chain recombines TRBV2 with TRBJ1-4; D might be TRBD1 (6 bases). Germline CDR1 SNHLY, CDR2 FYNNEI. CDR3 length: 15 amino acids. V gave up 5 bases and J gave up 0 bases, with 10 bases separating them.

V gene TRBV11-2 combines with J gene TRBJ1-1, with TRBD1 identical over 7 bases. Unmatched junction bases numbered 0, after V lost 5 bases and J lost 0 bases. The CDR3 is made up of 13 amino acids. Germline V CDR1 and CDR2: SGHAT, FQNNGV. The CDR3 nucleotides read TGTGCCAGCAGCGGGACAGTGAACACTGAAGCTTTCTTT. Translating gives CASSGTVNTEAFF.